This TCR beta chain was sequenced in a study of CD8 T cells in Susac syndrome. Whole-study results and caveats: By the study's own acknowledgment, its TCR sequencing and HLA analysis included relatively few individuals.

This CDR3 spans 10 amino acids. Germline V gene sequence: CDR1 SNHLY, CDR2 FYNNEI. A note on this clonotype: What it binds is not known. Relative to the germline gene, one junction end is altered; a read error may explain this.

TCR beta was sequenced from blood CD8+ and CD4+ T cells. The multiple sclerosis control group comprised treatment-naive patients with stable or active relapsing-remitting disease. After extraction with the RNeasy kit, roughly 0.45 to 1 ug of the RNA was reverse transcribed using random hexamers. An immunoSEQ multiplex PCR generated amplified TCR beta CDR3 products spanning 54 Vbeta and 13 Jbeta. MiXCR, applied by TCRdb to the immunoSEQ multiplex PCR reads, yields one record per CDR3 protein. This table has under 550,000 distinct CDR3 sequences, more than 70% appearing once. The rearrangement uses TRBV2 and TRBJ2-1, with D perhaps TRBD1 (6 bases). Sequencing was carried out using CD8+ T cells from PBMCs. The TCR comes from a human donor with multiple sclerosis. For the CDR3, the DNA is TGTGCCAGCAGTCATCGAGGGGGTCTCTTC. Translation gives CASSHRGGLF.